This TCR beta chain was sequenced during a study of T-cell memory formation after mild COVID-19. MiXCR was run by TCRdb on the 5' RACE reads, yielding one entry per CDR3 protein. The table records 350,000 or so distinct CDR3 sequences, around 21% of them present only once. The CDR3 covers 11 residues. CDR1 and CDR2 (germline): DFQATT, SNEGSKA (reference sequence). Trimming removed 0 bases at V and 6 bases at J, with 4 bases between. Sequenced sample: PBMCs or a T cell subset sorted from them (not recorded which). V and J are TRBV20-1 and TRBJ2-3; D is unclear. The TCR comes from an adult woman who had mild COVID-19 (a few samples of this study predate the infection). Cell type and time point are not known. The CDR3 spells CSARDVDTQYF. DNA of the CDR3: TGCAGTGCTAGAGACGTGGATACGCAGTATTTT.